The 5 T cell receptor beta chains below all came from one sample that was sequenced in a study of beta chain features in type 1 diabetes. No cognate antigen is known for these TCRs. The sequenced template was cDNA made from the entire isolated RNA. Produced via immunoSEQ multiplex PCR; TCRdb's table is partial and in-frame only. The sample records a few hundred thousand clones, around 9.6% being singletons. Whole-study results and caveats: Type 1 diabetes patients showed a moderate but significant shortening of TCRB CDR3s in all four CD4+ subsets.

The specimen was central memory CD4+ T cells from blood. The receptors originated from a man aged 25-45 years with type 1 diabetes.

This clone turned up a few times. The chain joins TRBV7-2 to TRBJ2-3; maybe TRBD1 (6 bases). This CDR3 is built from 18 residues. Looked up from germline, CDR1 is SGHTA and CDR2 is FQGNSA. The V gene lost 6 bases and the J gene lost 0 bases, with 22 bases spanning the gap. CDR3 nucleotides: TGTGCCAGCAGTTACGTCAGGGGTCAACGAACTAGCACAGATACGCAGTATTTT. It specifies CASSYVRGQRTSTDTQYF.

The genes are TRBV30 and TRBJ1-2; unclear D gene. Germline V gives CDR1 GTSNPN, CDR2 SVGIG (reference sequence). CDR3 size: 15 residues. V lost 3 bases and J lost 4, with 18 bases in between. The DNA for the CDR3 is TGTGCCTGGAGAATCGCTGGGAGTAATCCCTATGGCTACACCTTC. As protein: CAWRIAGSNPYGYTF.

This clone was detected ten times or more. The chain couples TRBV10-3 to TRBJ1-2; tentatively, D is TRBD1 (6 bases). Looked up from germline, CDR1 is ENHRY and CDR2 is SYGVKD. Trimming pared 7 bases from V and 2 bases from J, leaving 14 bases between. This CDR3 region has 14 residues. The CDR3 protein is CAITVTGDNYGYTF. The CDR3 DNA reads TGTGCCATCACTGTGACAGGAGACAACTATGGCTACACCTTC.

The table lists this clone with a few counts. This chain links TRBV18 with TRBJ2-5; a possible D gene is TRBD2 (6 bases). Germline lookup yields CDR1 KGHSH and CDR2 LQKENI. The CDR3 spans 13 residues. V was clipped by 3 bases and J by 4 bases, with 9 bases between them. The CDR3 reads CASSPVGGETQYF. In DNA, the CDR3 is TGTGCCAGCTCACCGGTGGGAGGAGAGACCCAGTACTTC. Filled out from reference TRBV18 and TRBJ2-5, the complete variable domain reads NAGVMQNPRHLVRRRGQEARLRCSPMKGHSHVYWYRQLPEEGLKFMVYLQKENIIDESGMPKERFSAEFPKEGPSILRIQQVVRGDSAAYFCASSPVGGETQYFGPGTRLLVL.

A few counts support this clone. V is TRBV5-6 and J is TRBJ2-7; the D gene is possibly TRBD1 (5 bases). Per germline, CDR1 SGHDT and CDR2 YYEEEE. The CDR3 is 13 residues long. Trimming shortened V by 4 bases and J by 4 bases, and 12 bases separated the two germline ends. The CDR3 DNA sequence: TGTGCCAGCAGCCCGGACAAAAGATACGAGCAGTACTTC. It yields the protein CASSPDKRYEQYF.